This T cell receptor (beta chain) was identified in a study of T cell changes during pregnancy in multiple sclerosis. The CDR3 contains 15 residues. Trimming at V came to 4 bases and at J to 8 bases, leaving 9 bases not matched to a gene. Germline lookup yields CDR1 SGHRS and CDR2 YFSETQ. Repertoires were generated with immunoSEQ multiplex PCR, while TCRdb's copy carries only in-frame clones and drops some. The table shows 84,000 or so clones, with about 93% occurring only once. Sequencing was performed on peripheral blood, taken in the third trimester of pregnancy. The TCR originated in a female donor with multiple sclerosis, enrolled in a pregnancy study. The chain is built from TRBV5-1 and TRBJ1-2, with 12 bases identical to TRBD1. DNA of the CDR3: TGCGCCAGCAGCATCACCGGGACAGGGGGCTACGGCTACACCTTC. Translation gives CASSITGTGGYGYTF.